These T cell receptor beta chains were read from a single sample in a study of T cells of healthy individuals. TCRdb reprocessed the 5' RACE reads with MiXCR, giving one entry per CDR3 protein. The sample lists about 96,000 distinct CDR3 sequences, under 20% occurring once. The receptors shown here come from a human donor in good health. The CDR3 runs from the conserved cysteine through the conserved F or W. A D gene is named only where the DNA matches it firmly. Clone size is stated in some rows and not others, as once, few, many or a class when expanded.

J gene,V gene,clone size,D gene,CDR3 protein,CDR3 DNA
TRBJ2-3,TRBV20-1,NA,NA,CSARDAQGGDTQYF,TGCAGTGCTAGAGATGCCCAGGGGGGAGATACGCAGTATTTT
TRBJ1-2,TRBV24-1,few,NA,CATSDYPQGSGYTF,TGTGCCACCAGTGATTACCCCCAGGGGTCCGGCTACACCTTC
TRBJ1-1,TRBV6-6,NA,NA,CASGVQDTEAFF,TGTGCCAGCGGGGTTCAGGACACTGAAGCTTTCTTT
TRBJ1-3,TRBV20-1,few,NA,CSAGSKGTGNTIYF,TGCAGTGCTGGATCTAAAGGGACTGGAAACACCATATATTTT
TRBJ2-1,TRBV28,NA,NA,CASSSAGPGYNEQFF,TGTGCCAGCAGTAGCGCGGGACCAGGTTACAATGAGCAGTTCTTC
TRBJ2-1,TRBV9,many,NA,CASSVVFGSYNEQFF,TGTGCCAGCAGCGTAGTATTTGGCTCCTACAATGAGCAGTTCTTC
TRBJ1-5,TRBV5-5,NA,NA,CASSLRTAIEPQHF,TGTGCCAGCAGCTTGAGGACGGCCATAGAGCCCCAGCATTTT
TRBJ2-7,TRBV7-2,NA,NA,CASSLGDTTGEQYF,TGTGCCAGCAGCTTAGGGGACACAACGGGCGAGCAGTACTTC
TRBJ2-2,TRBV7-8,NA,TRBD2,CASSLGGGGAATGELFF,TGTGCCAGCAGTTTAGGAGGCGGGGGGGCCGCCACCGGGGAGCTGTTTTTT
TRBJ1-4,TRBV21-1,NA,NA,CASLGDSTNEKLFF,TGTGCCAGCTTGGGGGACAGCACTAATGAAAAACTGTTTTTT
TRBJ1-1,TRBV12-3/TRBV12-4,many,TRBD1,CASSFRTGRGNTEAFF,TGTGCCAGCAGTTTCAGGACAGGAAGGGGTAACACTGAAGCTTTCTTT
TRBJ1-5,TRBV4-1,few,TRBD1,CASSPDRVTNQPQHF,TGCGCCAGCAGTCCGGACAGGGTAACAAATCAGCCCCAGCATTTT
TRBJ2-5,TRBV28,few,NA,CASSRTLRKGQETQYF,TGTGCCAGCAGCCGGACGCTGCGGAAGGGCCAAGAGACCCAGTACTTC
TRBJ1-4,TRBV10-3,few,NA,CAISESREKLFF,TGTGCCATCAGTGAGTCGCGTGAAAAACTGTTTTTT
TRBJ2-7,TRBV20-1,NA,NA,CSARGSGDTEQYF,TGCAGTGCTAGAGGGAGTGGGGATACCGAGCAGTACTTC
TRBJ2-1,TRBV6-6,few,NA,CASSYEGEQFF,TGTGCCAGCAGTTACGAGGGTGAGCAGTTCTTC
TRBJ1-6,TRBV5-1,NA,NA,CASSLDGPFGNSPLHF,TGCGCCAGCAGCTTAGACGGACCCTTCGGCAATTCACCCCTCCACTTT
TRBJ2-1,TRBV20-1,few,TRBD2,CSARGGREAYNEQFF,TGCAGTGCTAGAGGCGGGCGGGAGGCATACAATGAGCAGTTCTTC
TRBJ2-7,TRBV6-5,many,NA,CASSRGGDNEQYF,TGTGCCAGCAGTCGTGGGGGAGACAACGAGCAGTACTTC
TRBJ2-1,TRBV28,many,NA,CASSLTGFEQFF,TGTGCCAGCAGTTTAACGGGGTTTGAGCAGTTCTTC
TRBJ1-5,TRBV12-3/TRBV12-4,few,NA,CASSLDRTNYQPQHF,TGTGCCAGCAGTTTAGACAGGACGAATTATCAGCCCCAGCATTTT
TRBJ1-1,TRBV6-2/TRBV6-3,few,NA,CASSYSADTLNTEAFF,TGTGCCAGCAGTTACTCGGCCGACACGCTGAACACTGAAGCTTTCTTT
TRBJ2-7,TRBV20-1,NA,NA,CSAVVPGWGEQYF,TGCAGTGCGGTAGTGCCGGGATGGGGGGAGCAGTACTTC
TRBJ1-2,TRBV6-2/TRBV6-3,few,NA,CASTRGNYGYTF,TGTGCCAGCACCCGGGGGAACTATGGCTACACCTTC
TRBJ2-3,TRBV6-5,many,NA,CASSYLTSGASGTDTQYF,TGTGCCAGCAGTTACTTAACATCAGGAGCTAGCGGCACAGATACGCAGTATTTT
TRBJ2-2,TRBV11-3,NA,NA,CASSSTLGAGELFF,TGTGCCAGCAGCTCCACACTCGGGGCCGGGGAGCTGTTTTTT
TRBJ2-1,TRBV15,many,TRBD2,CATGKSGGTNEQFF,TGTGCCACCGGAAAAAGCGGGGGCACCAATGAGCAGTTCTTC
TRBJ2-5,TRBV29-1,NA,NA,CSVESEGGETQYF,TGCAGCGTTGAATCGGAGGGTGGAGAGACCCAGTACTTC
TRBJ2-3,TRBV11-2,many,NA,CASSLDPRSTDTQYF,TGTGCCAGCAGCTTAGATCCCCGTTCCACAGATACGCAGTATTTT
TRBJ2-4,TRBV5-5,NA,TRBD2,CASSLSGAGRDIQYF,TGTGCCAGCAGCTTGAGCGGGGCGGGAAGGGACATTCAGTACTTC
TRBJ2-1,TRBV6-5,NA,NA,CASTLGLATYNEQFF,TGTGCCAGCACCTTAGGGCTAGCGACCTACAATGAGCAGTTCTTC
TRBJ2-2,TRBV6-2/TRBV6-3,NA,NA,CASRDTTNTGELFF,TGTGCCAGCAGGGACACTACGAACACCGGGGAGCTGTTTTTT
TRBJ2-5,TRBV7-9,NA,NA,CASSPWEGAQETQYF,TGTGCCAGCAGCCCATGGGAAGGGGCCCAAGAGACCCAGTACTTC
TRBJ2-7,TRBV20-1,many,NA,CSGNGDRYEQYF,TGCAGTGGGAACGGCGACAGATACGAGCAGTACTTC
TRBJ1-4,TRBV5-1,NA,NA,CASSPAIDRSTNEKLFF,TGCGCCAGCAGCCCCGCGATCGACAGATCAACTAATGAAAAACTGTTTTTT
TRBJ1-6,TRBV20-1,few,NA,CSARVGARSPLHF,TGCAGTGCTAGAGTCGGGGCGAGGTCACCCCTCCACTTT
TRBJ2-1,TRBV20-1,few,TRBD2,CSANSGGSTRNEQFF,TGCAGTGCTAATAGCGGGGGCTCTACGCGGAATGAGCAGTTCTTC
TRBJ1-2,TRBV2,NA,NA,CASGDKHYGYTF,TGTGCCAGCGGCGACAAGCACTATGGCTACACCTTC
TRBJ1-4,TRBV19,few,NA,CASKYSTPREKLFF,TGTGCCAGTAAATACAGTACTCCGCGGGAAAAACTGTTTTTT
TRBJ1-5,TRBV6-5,NA,TRBD1,CASKGTGDDNQPQHF,TGTGCCAGCAAGGGGACAGGGGACGACAATCAGCCCCAGCATTTT
TRBJ1-1,TRBV20-1,few,TRBD1,CSAGWTGWRDMNTEAFF,TGCAGTGCTGGCTGGACAGGCTGGAGGGACATGAACACTGAAGCTTTCTTT